A selection of T cell receptor beta chains follows, all from one sample in a study of CD8+CD57+ T cells in acquired aplastic anemia. TCRdb reanalysed the reads using MiXCR and keeps one entry per CDR3 protein. This sample has 150,000 to 200,000 distinct CDR3 sequences, with around half found just once. Sequenced sample: sorted CD4+, CD8+, or CD8+CD57+ T cells (not recorded which) from PBMCs. The receptors were gathered from a human donor with aplastic anemia. The CDR3 runs from the conserved cysteine through the conserved F or W. The D gene is left open where the match is weak. The listing skips clone size in some rows; elsewhere it reads once, few, many or a size class.

V,D,size,J,CDR3,DNA
TRBV5-6,-,many,TRBJ2-6,CASSRVSGANVLTF,TGTGCCAGCAGTCGTGTCTCTGGGGCCAACGTCCTGACTTTC
TRBV6-5,-,-,TRBJ1-3,CASSSLTRGNTIYF,TGTGCCAGCAGTTCCTTGACACGAGGAAACACCATATATTTT
TRBV5-1,TRBD1,-,TRBJ1-1,CANSSVLSAGGTEAFF,TGCGCCAACAGCTCGGTACTGTCCGCAGGGGGGACTGAAGCTTTCTTT
TRBV6-1,-,-,TRBJ2-7,CASSPRGGEQYF,TGTGCCAGCAGTCCCCGCGGCGGCGAGCAGTACTTC
TRBV12-3/TRBV12-4,-,many,TRBJ2-3,CASIKGIPTDTQYF,TGTGCCAGCATTAAGGGGATACCCACAGATACGCAGTATTTT
TRBV25-1,-,-,TRBJ1-5,CANSLEQGINQPQHF,TGTGCCAACAGCTTGGAACAGGGAATCAATCAGCCCCAGCATTTT
TRBV6-1,-,many,TRBJ2-5,CASSLTPQLRETQYF,TGTGCCAGCAGTCTTACACCGCAGCTTCGGGAGACCCAGTACTTC
TRBV11-1,TRBD1,many,TRBJ1-2,CASSFSQGLGSDGYTF,TGTGCCAGCAGCTTCTCACAGGGGCTCGGGTCGGATGGCTACACCTTC
TRBV20-1,TRBD1,many,TRBJ2-7,CSARDLGQGPYEQYF,TGCAGTGCTAGAGACCTTGGACAGGGCCCCTACGAGCAGTACTTC
TRBV12-3/TRBV12-4,-,many,TRBJ1-6,CASTMTRIGSPLHF,TGTGCCAGCACCATGACCAGGATAGGTTCACCCCTCCACTTT
TRBV20-1,-,-,TRBJ1-2,CSAPGSGYGYTF,TGCAGTGCCCCGGGTTCGGGGTATGGCTACACCTTC
TRBV7-3,-,-,TRBJ2-1,CASINPGNEQFF,TGTGCCAGCATAAACCCGGGCAATGAGCAGTTCTTC
TRBV6-1,-,many,TRBJ1-5,CASSERGDWRQPQHF,TGTGCCAGCAGTGAACGGGGGGATTGGCGTCAGCCCCAGCATTTT
TRBV20-1,TRBD2,-,TRBJ2-7,CSAQGVAGVYEQYF,TGCAGTGCCCAAGGGGTAGCGGGAGTTTACGAGCAGTACTTC
TRBV25-1,-,-,TRBJ2-7,CASSQDVSQTSYEQYF,TGCGCCAGCAGCCAAGATGTTAGCCAGACCTCCTACGAGCAGTACTTC
TRBV7-8,TRBD2,many,TRBJ2-5,CASSSLAGGPQTQYF,TGTGCCAGCAGCTCGCTAGCGGGGGGGCCTCAGACCCAGTACTTC
TRBV10-3,-,many,TRBJ2-7,CATQQAGNQGYEQYF,TGTGCCACCCAACAAGCGGGCAATCAGGGCTACGAGCAGTACTTC
TRBV20-1,-,few,TRBJ2-2,CSARDANRDRLAGELFF,TGCAGTGCTAGAGACGCTAATAGAGACAGGCTGGCCGGGGAGCTGTTTTTT
TRBV14,TRBD1,many,TRBJ1-6,CASSPQGARWPLHF,TGTGCCAGCAGTCCACAGGGGGCGAGGTGGCCCCTCCACTTT
TRBV20-1,TRBD1,-,TRBJ2-7,CSARGGQGTYEQYF,TGCAGTGCTAGAGGGGGACAGGGTACCTACGAGCAGTACTTC
TRBV10-2,-,many,TRBJ1-5,CASSSVSGVGSNQPQHF,TGCGCCAGCAGTTCGGTTTCAGGAGTGGGCAGCAATCAGCCCCAGCATTTT
TRBV24-1,-,-,TRBJ1-1,CATSDFPVTEAFF,TGTGCCACCAGTGATTTCCCGGTCACTGAAGCTTTCTTT
TRBV11-1,TRBD1,once,TRBJ2-3,CASSRPGTGDTDTQYF,TGTGCCAGCAGCCGGCCCGGGACAGGGGACACAGATACGCAGTATTTT
TRBV18,-,few,TRBJ2-1,CASSPKGTVDNEQFF,TGTGCCAGCTCACCAAAAGGGACGGTTGACAATGAGCAGTTCTTC
TRBV5-1,TRBD1,once,TRBJ1-1,CASIGQENTEAFF,TGCGCCAGCATAGGACAGGAGAACACTGAAGCTTTCTTT
TRBV9,TRBD2,many,TRBJ2-7,CASSVGGGGSYEQYF,TGTGCCAGCAGCGTAGGGGGCGGGGGCTCCTACGAGCAGTACTTC
TRBV12-3/TRBV12-4,-,-,TRBJ2-1,CASSSLAGNEQFF,TGTGCCAGCAGTTCACTAGCAGGCAATGAGCAGTTCTTC
TRBV2,-,-,TRBJ2-7,CASSEDPWAYEQYF,TGTGCCAGCAGTGAAGATCCATGGGCCTACGAGCAGTACTTC
TRBV24-1,TRBD1,-,TRBJ1-3,CATSESGTGHTIYF,TGTGCCACCAGTGAGTCAGGGACAGGACACACCATATATTTT
TRBV10-3,TRBD2,few,TRBJ2-1,CAIRESGMPYNEQFF,TGTGCCATCAGAGAAAGCGGGATGCCCTACAATGAGCAGTTCTTC
TRBV9,-,-,TRBJ1-1,CASSGGGLGTEAFF,TGTGCCAGCAGCGGGGGGGGCCTCGGGACTGAAGCTTTCTTT
TRBV10-2,TRBD2,-,TRBJ2-5,CASSEAGFQETQYF,TGCGCCAGCAGTGAAGCGGGGTTTCAAGAGACCCAGTACTTC
TRBV10-2,TRBD1,-,TRBJ1-6,CASSVRQGANSPLHF,TGCGCCAGCAGTGTTCGACAGGGGGCAAATTCACCCCTCCACTTT
TRBV29-1,-,-,TRBJ1-4,CSVSLSLREELLF,TGCAGCGTTTCCCTAAGCCTGAGGGAAGAACTGCTTTTT
TRBV10-3,TRBD1,-,TRBJ2-7,CATTTGTASYEQYF,TGTGCCACCACGACCGGGACAGCTTCCTACGAGCAGTACTTC
TRBV29-1,TRBD1,few,TRBJ1-1,CSIQGPTGGQAFF,TGCAGCATACAGGGACCGACAGGGGGCCAAGCTTTCTTT